Below are 24 T cell receptor beta chains sequenced from a single sample in a study of graft-versus-host responses after intestinal transplantation. The repertoire was sequenced with immunoSEQ multiplex PCR; TCRdb's copy has only in-frame clones and lacks some. The profile shows under 45,000 clones, approximately 95% of them singletons. Specimen: PBMCs, collected 734 days after intestinal transplantation. The receptors were sampled from a human patient who received an intestinal transplant, so some T cells may come from the graft donor.

This clone was picked up a small number of times. The genes are TRBV6-6 and TRBJ1-1, with a possible D match to TRBD1 (6 bases). Germline CDR1 MNHNY, CDR2 SVGAGI (reference sequence). Trimming cost V 8 bases and J 2 bases, with 15 bases left between them. This CDR3 is built from 14 residues. The CDR3, as DNA: TGTGCCAGCCTACGGACAGTTCGAAACACTGAAGCTTTCTTT. Amino acid sequence: CASLRTVRNTEAFF.

The chain joins TRBV28 to TRBJ1-1, with D perhaps TRBD1 (6 bases). Trimming cost V 8 bases and J 6 bases, with 25 bases left between them. This CDR3 region has 16 residues. The germline V gene has CDR1 MDHEN and CDR2 SYDVKM. The CDR3 nucleotides are TGTGCCAGCGGGAGGTCAACGGGGGGGCCGCTCTCTGAAGCTTTCTTT. Its translation is CASGRSTGGPLSEAFF.

The gene calls are TRBV18 and TRBJ2-1, with TRBD2 matching over 9 bases. The CDR3 runs to 21 residues. Trimming cost V 4 bases and J 0 bases; bases outside gene matches: 19. Germline V gives CDR1 KGHSH, CDR2 LQKENI. CDR3 DNA: TGTGCCAGCTCACTTCTTAAGGGGGCACTAGCGGGCCCGAGCTCCTACAATGAGCAGTTCTTC. Translating gives CASSLLKGALAGPSSYNEQFF.

Note on this clone: An end of the junction does not agree with germline; a read error may underlie this. The V gene is TRBV7-7, the J gene TRBJ2-3, with 7 bases fitting TRBD1. The CDR3 spans 13 residues. Germline loops: CDR1 SSHAT, CDR2 FNYEAQ (reference sequence). The CDR3 region has the DNA TGTGTCAGCAGCATTAACAGGGGAAGGGAGCAGTATTTT. Amino acids: CVSSINRGREQYF.

The rearrangement uses TRBV2 and TRBJ1-5, with 7 bases matching TRBD1. CDR3 length: 17 amino acids. Germline CDR1 reads SNHLY; CDR2 reads FYNNEI. V lost 0 bases to trimming and J lost 7 bases; unmatched junction nucleotides: 12. The chain's CDR3 is CASSEAPWRGLRQPQHF. CDR3 in DNA: TGTGCCAGCAGTGAAGCTCCGTGGAGGGGGCTAAGACAGCCCCAGCATTTT.

The chain is built from TRBV6-1 and TRBJ1-1, with D hard to call. V lost 7 bases to trimming and J lost 1 base, with 10 bases between them. The germline CDR1 and CDR2 sequences are MNHNS and SASEGT. The CDR3 is made up of 13 amino acids. As DNA, the CDR3 is TGTGCCAGCAAAGTGTCAGGGAACACTGAAGCTTTCTTT. It specifies CASKVSGNTEAFF.

V and J are TRBV5-6 and TRBJ2-2; 11 bases are a match to TRBD1. The CDR3 runs to 17 residues. The V gene's germline CDR1 is SGHDT and CDR2 YYEEEE. V trimming: 4 bases; J trimming: 4 bases; junction bases outside the gene matches: 9. DNA of the CDR3: TGTGCCAGCAGCCCCCTGGACAGGGGGCGGACCACCGGGGAGCTGTTTTTT. Translating gives CASSPLDRGRTTGELFF.

J is TRBJ1-4 and V is TRBV6-5, with 9 bases identical to TRBD1. The CDR3 contains 14 residues. The J segment lost 6 bases and the V segment lost 2 bases, leaving 1 base of the junction unmatched. Germline V gene sequence: CDR1 MNHEY, CDR2 SVGAGI. The CDR3 DNA is TGTGCCAGCAGTTACAGGGACAGGGATGAAAAACTGTTTTTT. This sequence encodes CASSYRDRDEKLFF.

The V call is TRBV5-1, the J call TRBJ1-2, with 7 bases fitting TRBD1. CDR1 is SGHRS, CDR2 YFSETQ, per germline. CDR3 size: 14 residues. Trimming cost V 3 bases and J 4 bases; bases outside gene matches: 6. The CDR3 region has the DNA TGCGCCAGCAGCTCTCCCAGGGGGGGCTATGGCTACACCTTC. Translated, it gives CASSSPRGGYGYTF. Together with reference TRBV5-1 and TRBJ1-2, the CDR3 gives the full variable domain: KAGVTQTPRYLIKTRGQQVTLSCSPISGHRSVSWYQQTPGQGLQFLFEYFSETQRNKGNFPGRFSGRQFSNSRSEMNVSTLELGDSALYLCASSSPRGGYGYTFGSGTRLTVV.

This clone was observed a single time. The chain joins TRBV5-1 to TRBJ2-2; 7 bases are a match to TRBD1. The trim removed 1 base at V and 0 bases at J, leaving 6 bases unmatched. Germline CDR1 reads SGHRS; CDR2 reads YFSETQ. The CDR3 covers 17 residues. The CDR3 protein is CASSLSPGQSNTGELFF. CDR3 bases: TGCGCCAGCAGCTTGAGCCCGGGACAGTCGAACACCGGGGAGCTGTTTTTT.

The chain carries TRBV6-4 and TRBJ2-1; D is possibly TRBD2 (6 bases). Germline V gives CDR1 MRHNA, CDR2 SNTAGT. The V and J ends lost 3 bases and 6 bases respectively, with 18 bases between them. The CDR3 contains 16 residues. DNA for the CDR3: TGTGCCAGCAGTGAGGCGACGGAGGGCGGTGGCAATGAGCAGTTCTTC. Its protein is CASSEATEGGGNEQFF.

V and J are TRBV6-5 and TRBJ1-1, with a tentative D call TRBD1 (6 bases). Trimming took 4 bases from V and 9 from J, leaving 15 bases between them. CDR3 length: 13 residues. From germline, CDR1 is MNHEY and CDR2 SVGAGI. CDR3 in amino acids: CASSSPGALKAFF. The CDR3 DNA sequence: TGTGCCAGCAGTTCCCCGGGGGCGTTGAAAGCTTTCTTT.

J is TRBJ1-1 and V is TRBV2; possible D gene TRBD1, 5 bases. The CDR3 spans 13 residues. V lost 6 bases and J 1 base, leaving 9 bases between the germline ends. Germline CDR1 SNHLY, CDR2 FYNNEI. Here the CDR3 DNA reads TGTGCCAGCAGGAGGGGCGAGAACACTGAAGCTTTCTTT. This translates into CASRRGENTEAFF.

This clone was found once. This chain links TRBV28 with TRBJ2-5; D not certain. This CDR3 is built from 12 residues. Looked up from germline, CDR1 is MDHEN and CDR2 is SYDVKM. The V end was cut by 8 bases, the J end by 13 bases, with 20 bases between. Here the CDR3 DNA reads TGTGCCAGCTCTTCTTACTTGGGTGCACCGTACTTC. Protein sequence: CASSSYLGAPYF.

The table lists this clone with a few counts. The chain joins TRBV28 to TRBJ2-7; the D is unclear. The V and J ends lost 5 bases and 2 bases respectively, with 7 bases between them. The CDR3 covers 12 residues. CDR1 and CDR2 from the germline V gene are MDHEN and SYDVKM. The CDR3 DNA reads TGTGCCAGCAGTCCCACCGCCTACGAGCAGTACTTC. Translating gives CASSPTAYEQYF.

The chain recombines TRBV13 with TRBJ2-4, with D unclear. Germline V gene data show CDR1 as PRHDT and CDR2 as FYEKMQ (reference sequence). V was shortened by 5 bases and J by 0 bases, with 11 bases between the two germline ends. CDR3 length equals 15 residues. For the CDR3, the DNA is TGTGCCAGCAGCGACGCGTTGCTAGCCAAAAACATTCAGTACTTC. Translation: CASSDALLAKNIQYF.

The rearrangement uses TRBV7-9 and TRBJ1-1, with 8 bases matching TRBD1. The V gene's germline CDR1 is SEHNR and CDR2 FQNEAQ (reference sequence). The V and J ends lost 5 bases and 4 bases, in that order; junction bases with no gene match: 3. CDR3 length: 13 residues. CDR3 protein: CASSPQGGTEAFF. Here the CDR3 DNA reads TGTGCCAGCAGCCCACAGGGGGGCACTGAAGCTTTCTTT.

V and J are TRBV6-6 and TRBJ1-5; 7 bases map to TRBD1. Per germline, CDR1 MNHNY and CDR2 SVGAGI (reference sequence). The CDR3 totals 13 residues. V lost 10 bases to trimming and J lost 7 bases; unmatched junction nucleotides: 10. CDR3 protein: CAIRGEEGQPQHF. The CDR3 DNA is TGTGCCATCAGGGGGGAGGAGGGGCAGCCCCAGCATTTT.

The chain uses TRBV28 and TRBJ1-2, with D maybe TRBD1 (6 bases). The V gene's germline CDR1 is MDHEN and CDR2 SYDVKM. The CDR3 extends over 13 amino acids. Trimming pared 7 bases from V and 1 base from J, leaving 10 bases between. CDR3: CASTDSFNYGYTF. The CDR3 DNA is TGTGCCAGCACGGACAGCTTTAACTATGGCTACACCTTC.

This clone is a singleton in its sample. The gene calls are TRBV5-1 and TRBJ2-1; perhaps TRBD2 as D (6 bases). The V end lost 4 bases, the J end lost 6 bases, and 14 bases lay between the germline ends. This CDR3 is built from 14 residues. The germline CDR1 and CDR2 sequences are SGHRS and YFSETQ. In DNA form, the CDR3 reads TGCGCCAGCAGCCTGGGACTCCGATCCAATGAGCAGTTCTTC. It is translated as CASSLGLRSNEQFF. The variable domain in full, completed from reference TRBV5-1 and TRBJ2-1, reads KAGVTQTPRYLIKTRGQQVTLSCSPISGHRSVSWYQQTPGQGLQFLFEYFSETQRNKGNFPGRFSGRQFSNSRSEMNVSTLELGDSALYLCASSLGLRSNEQFFGPGTRLTVL.

The rearrangement uses TRBV30 and TRBJ2-2, with D unclear. The CDR3 covers 12 residues. CDR1 and CDR2 from the germline V gene are GTSNPN and SVGIG (reference sequence). V lost 1 base and J lost 0, with 0 bases in between. This CDR3 reads CAWSANTGELFF. The CDR3 DNA reads TGTGCCTGGAGTGCGAACACCGGGGAGCTGTTTTTT. Complete variable domain (other parts from reference TRBV30 and TRBJ2-2): SQTIHQWPATLVQPVGSPLSLECTVEGTSNPNLYWYRQAAGRGLQLLFYSVGIGQISSEVPQNLSASRPQDRQFILSSKKLLLSDSGFYLCAWSANTGELFFGEGSRLTVL.

The gene calls are TRBV13 and TRBJ2-6; D not certain. Germline V gene sequence: CDR1 PRHDT, CDR2 FYEKMQ (reference sequence). This CDR3 spans 20 amino acids. The V and J ends lost 5 bases and 0 bases respectively, with 23 bases between them. The CDR3 region is CASSGRVRPNEGSGANVLTF. CDR3 DNA: TGTGCCAGCAGCGGTAGGGTGAGACCCAATGAAGGCTCTGGGGCCAACGTCCTGACTTTC.

The J gene is TRBJ2-7, the V gene TRBV6-5, with 7 bases matching TRBD2. Trimming at V came to 0 bases and at J to 3 bases, leaving 2 bases not matched to a gene. CDR3 length: 14 residues. Germline V gene lookup returns CDR1 MNHEY and CDR2 SVGAGI. This chain's CDR3 is CASSYSTSYYEQYF. The CDR3 region has the DNA TGTGCCAGCAGTTACTCGACTAGCTACTACGAGCAGTACTTC.

J is TRBJ1-1 and V is TRBV7-9; no clear D. Germline CDR1 is SEHNR and CDR2 is FQNEAQ (reference sequence). V lost 3 bases to trimming and J lost 5 bases, with 7 bases between them. The CDR3 extends over 12 amino acids. In nucleotides, the CDR3 is TGTGCCAGCAGCTTTGGAAGAACTGAAGCTTTCTTT. Residues: CASSFGRTEAFF.